This T cell receptor beta chain was obtained from a study of T-cell memory formation after mild COVID-19. Study at large: Clusters of TCRs were largely donor specific.

In TCRdb, the 5' RACE reads were re-called with MiXCR into one record per CDR3 protein. The sample has around 100,000 distinct CDR3 sequences, around 10% seen once; the top ten hold about 40%. The germline V and J ends were trimmed by 6 bases and 0 bases, with 9 bases remaining between them. CDR3 length: 14 residues. The germline V gene encodes CDR1 SGHTA and CDR2 FQGNSA. Study-wide points: Pre-infection memory already had some responding clones, implying cross-reactive memory joined. Day 15 to 85 contracting clones showed balanced CD4/CD8; later expanders leaned CD4+. CD4+ contracting clones were mainly CM and EM; CD8+ ones, EMRA.

This clonotype was counted only a few times. Its antigen is currently unknown. The chain employs TRBV7-2 and TRBJ1-3; possible D gene TRBD1, 5 bases. Sequenced input: PBMCs or a T cell subset sorted from them (not recorded which). This clonotype was obtained from a man between 18 and 29 years old who had mild COVID-19 (a few samples of this study predate the infection). Cell type and time point are not known. CDR3 sequence reads: CASRRDGSGNTIYF. Written as DNA, the CDR3 is TGTGCCAGCAGGAGGGACGGCTCTGGAAACACCATATATTTT.